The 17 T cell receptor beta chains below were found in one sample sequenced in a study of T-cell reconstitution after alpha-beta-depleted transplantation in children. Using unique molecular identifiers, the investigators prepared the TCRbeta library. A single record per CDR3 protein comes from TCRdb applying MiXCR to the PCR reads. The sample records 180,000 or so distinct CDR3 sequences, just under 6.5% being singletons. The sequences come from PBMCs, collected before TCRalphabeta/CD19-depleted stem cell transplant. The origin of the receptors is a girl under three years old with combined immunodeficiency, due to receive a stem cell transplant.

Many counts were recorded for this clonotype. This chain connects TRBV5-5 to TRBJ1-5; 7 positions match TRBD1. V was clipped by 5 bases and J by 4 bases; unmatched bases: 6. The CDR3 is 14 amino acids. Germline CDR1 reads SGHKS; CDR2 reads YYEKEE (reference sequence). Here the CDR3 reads CASREGQTNQPQHF. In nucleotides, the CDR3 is TGTGCCAGCAGGGAGGGACAGACTAATCAGCCCCAGCATTTT.

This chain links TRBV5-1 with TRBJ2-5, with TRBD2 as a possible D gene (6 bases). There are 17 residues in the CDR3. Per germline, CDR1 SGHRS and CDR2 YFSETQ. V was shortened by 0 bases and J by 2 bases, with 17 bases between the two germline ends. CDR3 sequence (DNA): TGCGCCAGCAGCTTGGATGGCTGGGGGGTACCTCAAGAGACCCAGTACTTC. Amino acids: CASSLDGWGVPQETQYF.

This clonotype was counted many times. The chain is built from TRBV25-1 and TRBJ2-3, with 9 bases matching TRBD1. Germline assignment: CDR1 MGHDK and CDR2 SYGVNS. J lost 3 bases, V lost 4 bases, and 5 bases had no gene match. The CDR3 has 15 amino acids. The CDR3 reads CASSARDRDTDTQYF. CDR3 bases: TGTGCCAGCAGTGCCCGGGACAGGGATACAGATACGCAGTATTTT. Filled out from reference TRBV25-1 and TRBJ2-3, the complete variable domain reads EADIYQTPRYLVIGTGKKITLECSQTMGHDKMYWYQQDPGMELHLIHYSYGVNSTEKGDLSSESTVSRIRTEHFPLTLESARPSHTSQYLCASSARDRDTDTQYFGPGTRLTVL.

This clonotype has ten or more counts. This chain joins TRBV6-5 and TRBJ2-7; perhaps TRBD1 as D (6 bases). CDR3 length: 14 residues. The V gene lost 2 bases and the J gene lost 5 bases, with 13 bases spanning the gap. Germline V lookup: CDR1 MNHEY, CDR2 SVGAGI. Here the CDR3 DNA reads TGTGCCAGCAGTTACCGCGGACAGACCAACGAGCAGTACTTC. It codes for CASSYRGQTNEQYF.

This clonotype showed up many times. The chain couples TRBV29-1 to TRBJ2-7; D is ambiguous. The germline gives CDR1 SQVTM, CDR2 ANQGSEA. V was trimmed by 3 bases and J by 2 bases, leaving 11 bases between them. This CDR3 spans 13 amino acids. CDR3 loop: CSVEVGTAYEQYF. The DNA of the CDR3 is TGCAGCGTTGAGGTGGGAACAGCCTACGAGCAGTACTTC.

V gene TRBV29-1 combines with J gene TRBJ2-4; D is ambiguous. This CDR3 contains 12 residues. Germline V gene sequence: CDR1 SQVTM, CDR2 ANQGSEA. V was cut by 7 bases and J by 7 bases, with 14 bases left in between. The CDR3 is CSALSGRNIQYF. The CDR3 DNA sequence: TGCAGCGCCCTGAGTGGCCGTAACATTCAGTACTTC.

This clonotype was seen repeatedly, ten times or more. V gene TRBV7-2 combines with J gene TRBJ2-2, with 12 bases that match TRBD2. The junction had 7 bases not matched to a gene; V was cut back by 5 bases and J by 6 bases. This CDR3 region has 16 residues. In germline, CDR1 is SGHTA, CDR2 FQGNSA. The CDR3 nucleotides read TGTGCCAGCAGCCGCGGGACTAGCGGGTTACCCGGGGAGCTGTTTTTT. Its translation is CASSRGTSGLPGELFF.

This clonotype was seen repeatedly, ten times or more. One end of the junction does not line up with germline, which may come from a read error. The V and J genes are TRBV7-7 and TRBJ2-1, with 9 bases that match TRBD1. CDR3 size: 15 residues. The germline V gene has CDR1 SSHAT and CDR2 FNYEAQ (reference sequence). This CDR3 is CASSETGGGYNEQFF. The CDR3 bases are TGTGCTAGCAGCGAGACAGGGGGGGGCTACAATGAGCAGTTCTTC.

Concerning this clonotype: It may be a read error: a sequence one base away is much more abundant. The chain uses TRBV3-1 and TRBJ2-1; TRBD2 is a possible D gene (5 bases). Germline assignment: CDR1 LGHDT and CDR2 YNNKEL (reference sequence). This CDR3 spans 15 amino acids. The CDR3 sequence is CASGQEGGSYNEQFF. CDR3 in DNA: TGTGCCAGCGGCCAAGAAGGAGGCTCCTACAATGAGCAGTTCTTC.

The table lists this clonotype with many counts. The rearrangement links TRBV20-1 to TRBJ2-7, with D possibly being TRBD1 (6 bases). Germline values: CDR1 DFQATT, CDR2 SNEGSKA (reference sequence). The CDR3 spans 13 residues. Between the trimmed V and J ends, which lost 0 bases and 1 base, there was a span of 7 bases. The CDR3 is CSARDDRSYEQYF. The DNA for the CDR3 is TGCAGTGCTAGAGACGACAGGTCCTACGAGCAGTACTTC.

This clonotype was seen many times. The CDR3 bases are TGTGCCAGCAGTTCTCAGACTGAAGACACAGATACGCAGTATTTT. It codes for CASSSQTEDTDTQYF. The gene calls are TRBV12-3 or TRBV12-4 and TRBJ2-3; D gene uncertain. This CDR3 spans 15 amino acids. Trimming cost V 4 bases and J 2 bases, with 13 bases left between them.

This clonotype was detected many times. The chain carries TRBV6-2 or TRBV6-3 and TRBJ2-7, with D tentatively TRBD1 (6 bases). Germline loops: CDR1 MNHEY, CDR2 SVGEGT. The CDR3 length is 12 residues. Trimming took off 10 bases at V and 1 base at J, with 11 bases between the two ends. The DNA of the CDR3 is TGTGCCACCTGGGGGCAGTCCTACGAGCAGTACTTC. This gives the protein CATWGQSYEQYF.

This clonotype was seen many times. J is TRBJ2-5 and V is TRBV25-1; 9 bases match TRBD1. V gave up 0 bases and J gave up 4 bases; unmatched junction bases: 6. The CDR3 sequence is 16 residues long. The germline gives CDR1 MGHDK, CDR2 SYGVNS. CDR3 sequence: CASSEYPGTGRETQYF. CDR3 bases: TGTGCCAGCAGTGAATACCCCGGGACAGGGCGAGAGACCCAGTACTTC.

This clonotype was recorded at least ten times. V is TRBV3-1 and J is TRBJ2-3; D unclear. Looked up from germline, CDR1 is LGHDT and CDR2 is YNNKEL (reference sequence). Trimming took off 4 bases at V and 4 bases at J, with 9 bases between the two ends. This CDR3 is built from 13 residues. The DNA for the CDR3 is TGTGCCAGCAGCCGCTCCCTTTCAGATACGCAGTATTTT. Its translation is CASSRSLSDTQYF.

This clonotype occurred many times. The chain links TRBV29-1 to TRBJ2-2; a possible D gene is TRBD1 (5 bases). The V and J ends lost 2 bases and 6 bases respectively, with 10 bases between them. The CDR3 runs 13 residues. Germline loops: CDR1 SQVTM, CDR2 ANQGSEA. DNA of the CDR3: TGCAGCGTTGAATGGCAGGGCGCCGGGGAGCTGTTTTTT. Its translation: CSVEWQGAGELFF.

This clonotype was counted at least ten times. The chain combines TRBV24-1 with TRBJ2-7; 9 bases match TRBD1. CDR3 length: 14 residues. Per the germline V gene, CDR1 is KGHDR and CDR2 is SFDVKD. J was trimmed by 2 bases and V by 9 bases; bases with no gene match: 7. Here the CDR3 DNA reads TGTGCCACCTTAGGGGACAGGGCCACCTACGAGCAGTACTTC. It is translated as CATLGDRATYEQYF.

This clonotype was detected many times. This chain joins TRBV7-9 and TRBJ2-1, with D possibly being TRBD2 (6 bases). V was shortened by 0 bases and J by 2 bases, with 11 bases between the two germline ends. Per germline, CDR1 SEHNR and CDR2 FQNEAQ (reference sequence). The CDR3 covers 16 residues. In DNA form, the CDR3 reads TGTGCCAGCAGCTTAGCCCCCCGGGAGCCCTACAATGAGCAGTTCTTC. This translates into CASSLAPREPYNEQFF.